The 25 T cell receptor beta chains reported below all come from one sample, sequenced in a study of shared clonotypes between healthy human individuals. Terminally differentiated effector memory CD45RA+ cells were excluded by CCR7 positive selection of CD45RO-negative cells. Profiling relied on immunoSEQ multiplex PCR, and the TCRdb table lists in-frame clones only, not all of them. There are around 2,000,000 clones in the sample; approximately 94% occur only once, and 1.7% lies in the top ten. Sequenced sample: naive CD8+ T cells from PBMCs. The receptors were gathered from a man younger than 35 in good health. Some clones in this sample may be carry-over from other donors' samples.

J is TRBJ2-2 and V is TRBV7-2; D may be TRBD1 (6 bases). The CDR3 consists of 14 residues. CDR1 and CDR2 from the germline V gene are SGHTA and FQGNSA. V lost 3 bases to trimming and J lost 7 bases, with 12 bases between them. The CDR3 protein is CASSFTGLGGELFF. CDR3 in DNA: TGTGCCAGCAGCTTTACAGGGTTGGGCGGGGAGCTGTTTTTT.

The rearrangement joins TRBV5-1 to TRBJ2-7, with 7 positions matching TRBD2. The V segment lost 2 bases and the J segment 3 bases; nucleotides outside the gene matches: 14. The CDR3 length is 17 residues. Germline CDR1 reads SGHRS; CDR2 reads YFSETQ. The CDR3 region is CASSFKMRLAASYEQYF. CDR3 nucleotides: TGCGCCAGCAGCTTTAAGATGAGGCTAGCGGCCAGCTACGAGCAGTACTTC.

The chain links TRBV5-6 to TRBJ1-1; D may be TRBD1 (6 bases). CDR1 SGHDT and CDR2 YYEEEE come from the germline V gene. The CDR3 runs 14 residues. The V end lost 4 bases, the J end lost 3 bases, and 13 bases lay between the germline ends. The CDR3 bases are TGTGCCAGCAGCCCCACAGGGACCTACACTGAAGCTTTCTTT. It is translated as CASSPTGTYTEAFF.

CDR3 coding DNA: TGTGCCAGCAGTGAAAGTCTGAGGCTAGTAAATTACAATGAGCAGTTCTTC. This gives the protein CASSESLRLVNYNEQFF. This chain links TRBV2 with TRBJ2-1; D is uncertain. Trimming stripped 2 bases from V and 4 bases from J, with 18 bases between. This CDR3 region has 17 residues. The germline gives CDR1 SNHLY, CDR2 FYNNEI.

Concerning this clone itself: This same CDR3 is encoded by further DNA sequences in the sample. The V gene is TRBV19, the J gene TRBJ2-7; D may be TRBD2 (5 bases). Germline V gives CDR1 LNHDA, CDR2 SQIVND (reference sequence). V shed 6 bases and J shed 2 bases, with 8 bases lying between them. The CDR3 has 12 residues. CDR3 nucleotides: TGTGCCAGTAGCACCGGGACCTACGAGCAGTACTTC. Translation: CASSTGTYEQYF.

This clone was observed a single time. Other DNA variants within this sample encode the same CDR3. V is TRBV28 and J is TRBJ2-1; no firm D call. The CDR3 length is 10 residues. Trimming shortened V by 6 bases and J by 7 bases, and 4 bases separated the two germline ends. The V gene's germline CDR1 is MDHEN and CDR2 SYDVKM. CDR3 region: CASSDNEQFF. The CDR3 region has the DNA TGTGCCAGCAGCGATAATGAGCAGTTCTTC.

The CDR3 spells CASSMPPGGSYNEQFF. CDR3 bases: TGTGCCAGTAGTATGCCCCCTGGCGGTTCCTACAATGAGCAGTTCTTC. This rearrangement joins TRBV19 to TRBJ2-1; no firm D call. The CDR3 totals 16 residues. Germline V CDR1 and CDR2: LNHDA, SQIVND (reference sequence). V shed 3 bases and J shed 1 base, with 13 bases lying between them.

The chain combines TRBV7-2 with TRBJ2-3; 11 nucleotides align to TRBD2. The junction had 14 bases not matched to a gene; V was cut back by 4 bases and J by 5 bases. Germline V lookup: CDR1 SGHTA, CDR2 FQGNSA. The CDR3 is 18 residues long. The CDR3 protein is CASSSPVGSGRALDTQYF. Here the CDR3 DNA reads TGTGCCAGCAGCTCCCCGGTGGGTAGCGGGAGGGCCTTAGATACGCAGTATTTT.

V is TRBV27 and J is TRBJ1-1; tentatively, D is TRBD1 (5 bases). This CDR3 region has 11 residues. Trimming pared 10 bases from V and 5 bases from J, leaving 11 bases between. Germline V CDR1 and CDR2: MNHEY, SMNVEV (reference sequence). The chain's CDR3 is CATLWGTEAFF. In DNA, the CDR3 is TGTGCCACCCTCTGGGGGACTGAAGCTTTCTTT.

In the case of this clone: The sample carries other DNA sequences with the same CDR3. The chain joins TRBV9 to TRBJ1-5, with D possibly matching TRBD1 (6 bases). The CDR3 runs to 15 residues. Looked up from germline, CDR1 is SGDLS and CDR2 is YYNGEE. Deletions cut 0 bases from V and 2 bases from J, with 9 bases between. CDR3 loop: CASSVGGGGNQPQHF. The CDR3 DNA follows: TGTGCCAGCAGCGTAGGAGGGGGGGGCAATCAGCCCCAGCATTTT.

The rearrangement joins TRBV18 to TRBJ2-1, with 7 bases fitting TRBD2. The CDR3 consists of 18 residues. Germline CDR1 and CDR2: KGHSH and LQKENI. With V trimmed by 3 bases and J by 4 bases, 15 bases remained unmatched. The chain's CDR3 is CASSPPDITAGPYNEQFF. The DNA of the CDR3 is TGTGCCAGCTCACCTCCCGATATAACAGCGGGACCTTACAATGAGCAGTTCTTC. The variable domain in full, completed from reference TRBV18 and TRBJ2-1, reads NAGVMQNPRHLVRRRGQEARLRCSPMKGHSHVYWYRQLPEEGLKFMVYLQKENIIDESGMPKERFSAEFPKEGPSILRIQQVVRGDSAAYFCASSPPDITAGPYNEQFFGPGTRLTVL.

This chain joins TRBV11-2 and TRBJ1-1, with D tentatively TRBD1 (5 bases). V shed 2 bases and J shed 5 bases, with 12 bases lying between them. CDR1 is SGHAT, CDR2 FQNNGV, per germline. CDR3 length: 14 residues. The CDR3 reads CASSLWTRPTEAFF. As DNA, the CDR3 is TGTGCCAGCAGCTTATGGACAAGGCCAACTGAAGCTTTCTTT.

The count of this clone is one. V and J are TRBV23-1 and TRBJ2-7; 7 bases align to TRBD2. TRBV23-1 is treated as an ORF (open reading frame) with a function not yet certain. CDR3 length: 17 residues. Trimming cost V 5 bases and J 3 bases; bases outside gene matches: 16. CDR3 residues: CASSYKPFTSACYEQYF. The CDR3 nucleotides are TGCGCCAGCAGTTACAAACCCTTTACTAGCGCTTGCTACGAGCAGTACTTC.

As to this clone: The sample carries other DNA sequences with the same CDR3. The chain is built from TRBV27 and TRBJ2-7; 9 bases align to TRBD2. The V gene's germline CDR1 is MNHEY and CDR2 SMNVEV (reference sequence). This CDR3 is built from 14 residues. V shed 2 bases and J 6 bases; nucleotides not matched to a gene: 5. Written as DNA, the CDR3 is TGTGCCAGCAGTTTAGCGGGAGGGCCTGGCGAGCAGTACTTC. It codes for CASSLAGGPGEQYF.

The V call is TRBV30, the J call TRBJ2-5; the D is unclear. This CDR3 is built from 15 residues. Trimming left V 1 base short and J 3 bases short, with 15 bases between. Germline V lookup: CDR1 GTSNPN, CDR2 SVGIG (reference sequence). The DNA for the CDR3 is TGTGCCTGGAGTGCCTCCGTGGGCCTAAAAGAGACCCAGTACTTC. Amino acids: CAWSASVGLKETQYF.

As for this clone: A read error is likely here: a far larger clone is one base away. Distinct nucleotide sequences in the sample also encode this CDR3. This chain links TRBV5-1 with TRBJ1-2; perhaps TRBD1 as D (5 bases). The CDR3 length is 15 residues. CDR1 and CDR2 (germline): SGHRS, YFSETQ. The V end lost 5 bases, the J end lost 7 bases, and 21 bases lay between the germline ends. Here the CDR3 reads CASSPYLGGGIGYTF. The DNA of the CDR3 is TGCGCCAGCAGTCCCTACCTGGGGGGTGGCATTGGCTACACCTTC.

This rearrangement joins TRBV6-5 to TRBJ1-1, with D possibly TRBD1 on 6 matching bases. The CDR3 length is 14 residues. The V end lost 6 bases, the J end lost 4 bases, and 15 bases lay between the germline ends. Germline loops: CDR1 MNHEY, CDR2 SVGAGI. The CDR3 reads CASSPRGSGTEAFF. The CDR3 DNA is TGTGCCAGCAGCCCGAGGGGGTCTGGCACTGAAGCTTTCTTT.

V usage is TRBV27 and J usage is TRBJ2-1; D perhaps matches TRBD2 (5 bases). The CDR3 loop spans 15 amino acids. V was clipped by 3 bases and J by 3 bases, with 12 bases between them. Germline V lookup: CDR1 MNHEY, CDR2 SMNVEV (reference sequence). The CDR3 loop reads CASSLFGGLYNEQFF. CDR3 DNA: TGTGCCAGCAGTTTGTTTGGCGGGCTCTACAATGAGCAGTTCTTC.

The V gene is TRBV15, the J gene TRBJ2-7; TRBD2 matches 7 bases. CDR1 is LNHNV, CDR2 YYDKDF, per germline (reference sequence). The CDR3 length is 17 residues. The J segment lost 6 bases and the V segment lost 4 bases, leaving 18 bases of the junction unmatched. Written as DNA, the CDR3 is TGTGCCACCAGCAAATCTATCAGGGACTACTCTTATCGCGAGCAGTACTTC. It encodes CATSKSIRDYSYREQYF.

The J gene is TRBJ2-2, the V gene TRBV5-4, with 8 bases fitting TRBD1. The V segment lost 5 bases and the J segment 4 bases; nucleotides outside the gene matches: 10. The CDR3 is 16 amino acids. Germline V gives CDR1 SGHNT, CDR2 YYREEE (reference sequence). Here the CDR3 DNA reads TGTGCCAGCAGTGTCTTCGGCAGGGGGCGCACCGGGGAGCTGTTTTTT. It codes for CASSVFGRGRTGELFF.

The chain carries TRBV13 and TRBJ2-1, with 14 bases that match TRBD2. There are 15 residues in the CDR3. J lost 8 bases, V lost 5 bases, and 5 bases had no gene match. In germline, CDR1 is PRHDT, CDR2 FYEKMQ (reference sequence). CDR3 DNA sequence: TGTGCCAGCAGCCAGGGACTAGCGGGAGCCTATGAGCAGTTCTTC. Translating gives CASSQGLAGAYEQFF.

The genes are TRBV29-1 and TRBJ1-2; tentatively, D is TRBD1 (6 bases). CDR1 and CDR2 (germline): SQVTM, ANQGSEA. The V and J ends lost 6 bases and 1 base respectively, with 18 bases between them. This CDR3 is 15 amino acids long. CDR3: CSVGGMGTLNYGYTF. Here the CDR3 DNA reads TGCAGCGTGGGGGGCATGGGGACGCTTAACTATGGCTACACCTTC.

This sequence joins TRBV7-9 and TRBJ2-3, with TRBD2 as a possible D gene (5 bases). V lost 2 bases and J lost 7, with 7 bases in between. Per germline, CDR1 SEHNR and CDR2 FQNEAQ (reference sequence). The CDR3 extends over 12 amino acids. CDR3 loop: CASSLSGNTQYF. In DNA form, the CDR3 reads TGTGCCAGCAGCTTATCGGGGAATACGCAGTATTTT.

The chain employs TRBV19 and TRBJ2-6; D is possibly TRBD1 or TRBD2 (5 bases each). CDR1 is LNHDA, CDR2 SQIVND, per germline (reference sequence). Between the trimmed V and J ends, which lost 7 bases and 0 bases, there was a span of 19 bases. The CDR3 has 18 residues. The CDR3 is CASKIGRGTISGANVLTF. The CDR3, as DNA: TGTGCCAGTAAGATCGGTCGAGGGACCATCTCTGGGGCCAACGTCCTGACTTTC.

V is TRBV7-2 and J is TRBJ1-5, with D maybe TRBD1 (5 bases). The V end was cut by 5 bases, the J end by 3 bases, with 23 bases between. Per the germline V gene, CDR1 is SGHTA and CDR2 is FQGNSA. This CDR3 contains 18 residues. The CDR3 is CASSLGPGRSQPNQPQHF. CDR3 nucleotide sequence: TGTGCCAGCAGCCTTGGACCGGGACGCTCACAACCCAATCAGCCCCAGCATTTT.